One and the same sample provided the 29 T cell receptor beta chains below, sequenced in a study of T cells in women clearing cervical HPV infection. The table came from immunoSEQ multiplex PCR; TCRdb's copy has only in-frame clones and leaves some out. The sample table sets out some 24,000 clones. The sample comprised blood buffy coat. The receptor set was obtained from a woman aged 18-70 years with a cervical HPV16 infection that either progressed to CIN3+ or cleared (not recorded which).

A word on this clone: The read ends 3 residues shy of where the CDR3 ends; the end is completed using the germline J gene. V usage is TRBV20-1 and J usage is TRBJ2-2; 7 bases agree with TRBD1. This CDR3 contains 17 residues. V trimming: 0 bases; J trimming: 7 bases; junction bases outside the gene matches: 14. Germline assignment: CDR1 DFQATT and CDR2 SNEGSKA (reference sequence). CDR3 DNA (partial): TGCAGTGCTAGAGATGCCCGGTATGACAGGGCCAACGGGGAG. As protein: CSARDARYDRANGE. The complete CDR3 sequence is CSARDARYDRANGELFF.

To note about this clone: The read terminates 3 residues ahead of where the CDR3 ends, so the germline J gene completes it. Other DNA sequences from this sample encode an identical CDR3 as well. V gene TRBV19 combines with J gene TRBJ1-2; perhaps TRBD1 as D (6 bases). The length of the CDR3 is 14 residues. CDR1 and CDR2 (germline): LNHDA, SQIVND (reference sequence). Trimming removed 10 bases from V and 6 bases from J, with 21 bases in between. CDR3 in amino acids: CATLGAGRWDGYTF. The CDR3 bases that were read are TGTGCCACCTTGGGGGCAGGACGTTGGGATGGC.

With regard to this clone: The DNA ends 3 residues before the CDR3 does, and the rest of the CDR3 is filled in from the germline J gene. J is TRBJ1-2 and V is TRBV18, with 7 bases matching TRBD1. The CDR3 extends over 14 amino acids. The V gene's germline CDR1 is KGHSH and CDR2 LQKENI. Trimming removed 3 bases from V and 1 base from J; junction bases left unmatched: 2. The CDR3 spells CASSPGQNNYGYTF. CDR3 DNA (partial): TGTGCCAGCTCACCGGGACAGAATAACTATGGC. Full variable domain (outside the CDR3, taken from reference TRBV18 and TRBJ1-2): NAGVMQNPRHLVRRRGQEARLRCSPMKGHSHVYWYRQLPEEGLKFMVYLQKENIIDESGMPKERFSAEFPKEGPSILRIQQVVRGDSAAYFCASSPGQNNYGYTFGSGTRLTVV.

Remarks on this clone: With the read ending 3 residues before the CDR3 end, the germline J gene is used to fill in that end. The rearrangement joins TRBV4-2 to TRBJ1-4, with 8 nucleotides matching TRBD1. Germline CDR1 reads LGHNA; CDR2 reads YNFKEQ. This CDR3 is built from 15 residues. The J segment lost 7 bases and the V segment lost 2 bases, leaving 6 bases of the junction unmatched. CDR3 bases read: TGTGCCAGCAGCCAAACGGGACAGGAAGGTGAAAAA. Protein sequence: CASSQTGQEGEK. The full CDR3 sequence reads CASSQTGQEGEKLFF.

Worth noting for this clone: The CDR3 goes on 3 residues after the read ends, and that part is filled in from the germline J gene. The chain links TRBV19 to TRBJ2-3, with D maybe TRBD1 (5 bases). Trimming cost V 7 bases and J 3 bases, with 17 bases left between them. The CDR3 is made up of 15 amino acids. The germline CDR1 and CDR2 sequences are LNHDA and SQIVND (reference sequence). The chain's CDR3 is CASNGWGDGTDTQYF. The sequenced part of the CDR3 DNA is TGTGCCAGTAATGGTTGGGGCGATGGTACAGATACG.

Comments on this clone: The read is 3 residues too short to cover the CDR3 end, so that end is filled in from the germline J gene. This rearrangement joins TRBV5-1 to TRBJ2-3; no definite D call. The germline V and J ends were trimmed by 1 base and 1 base, with 10 bases remaining between them. This CDR3 region has 15 residues. Germline lookup yields CDR1 SGHRS and CDR2 YFSETQ. CDR3: CASSLLSPGTDTQYF. CDR3 DNA (partial): TGCGCCAGCAGCTTGCTTAGCCCGGGCACAGATACG.

A remark on this clone: The read stops 3 residues short of the end of the CDR3; the missing end is completed from the germline J gene. The chain joins TRBV5-1 to TRBJ2-4; 8 bases match TRBD1. Germline CDR1 SGHRS, CDR2 YFSETQ. The CDR3 is 15 amino acids. CDR3 bases read: TGCGCCAGCAGCTTGAATGGACAGGGCCAAGAGACT. It yields the protein CASSLNGQGQET. The whole CDR3 sequence reads CASSLNGQGQETQYF.

About this clone: From the germline J gene comes the end of the CDR3, since the read stops 3 residues before it. The V gene is TRBV20-1, the J gene TRBJ2-3; TRBD2 is a possible D gene (6 bases). In germline, CDR1 is DFQATT, CDR2 SNEGSKA (reference sequence). CDR3 length: 15 residues. V gave up 6 bases and J gave up 2 bases, with 18 bases separating them. The CDR3 protein is CSANPPGLYTDTQYF. CDR3 DNA (partial): TGCAGTGCAAACCCCCCGGGACTGTACACAGATACG.

As to this clone: The read ends 3 residues early relative to the CDR3; the germline J gene fills the gap. This chain connects TRBV5-1 to TRBJ2-2, with D possibly TRBD2 on 6 matching bases. The V end lost 3 bases, the J end lost 6 bases, and 18 bases lay between the germline ends. CDR1 is SGHRS and CDR2 is YFSETQ in the germline V gene. This CDR3 spans 16 amino acids. CDR3 bases read: TGCGCCAGCAGCTCGAAGACTAGTAGGTTTCCCGGGGAG. It codes for CASSSKTSRFPGE. The full CDR3 is CASSSKTSRFPGELFF.

Remarks on this clone: The read gets to within 3 residues of the CDR3 end, and the germline J gene fills in the rest. The rearrangement uses TRBV7-7 and TRBJ2-1; a weak D match, TRBD2 (7 bases). Germline V gene data show CDR1 as SSHAT and CDR2 as FNYEAQ (reference sequence). The CDR3 has 15 amino acids. The V and J ends lost 5 bases and 7 bases respectively, with 18 bases between them. CDR3 DNA, as far as it was read: TGTGCCAGCAGCCCCGACCGGGGGGCAAGTAATGAG. It is translated as CASSPDRGASNE. The full-length CDR3 reads as CASSPDRGASNEQFF.

As to this clone: Coverage ceases 3 residues before the CDR3 finishes, and the germline J gene fills in the end. The rearrangement joins TRBV18 to TRBJ2-7; 14 bases map to TRBD2. Germline CDR1 KGHSH, CDR2 LQKENI. CDR3 size: 15 residues. J was trimmed by 5 bases and V by 1 base; bases with no gene match: 1. CDR3 bases read: TGTGCCAGCTCACCACGGGGACTAGCGGGGGACGAG. This sequence encodes CASSPRGLAGDE. The entire CDR3 is CASSPRGLAGDEQYF.

As for this clone: Sequencing ends 3 residues short of the CDR3 end; the germline J gene provides the rest. V usage is TRBV2 and J usage is TRBJ2-2; TRBD1 is a possible D gene (5 bases). There are 14 residues in the CDR3. Germline lookup yields CDR1 SNHLY and CDR2 FYNNEI. The sequenced CDR3 bases are TGTGCCAGCTACATCCAGGGAAGAGATGAAAAG. Translation gives CASYIQGRDEK. The CDR3, in full, reads CASYIQGRDEKLFF.

A note on this clone: Read coverage stops 3 residues before the CDR3 terminus; the germline J gene supplies the remainder. The chain links TRBV7-6 to TRBJ2-1, with 10 bases that match TRBD2. The CDR3 totals 15 residues. J gave up 4 bases and V 1 base, and 1 base lay outside the gene matches. CDR1 is SGHVS and CDR2 is FNYEAQ in the germline V gene. CDR3 DNA (partial): TGTGCCAGCAGCTTAGAAGCGGGAGGGTACAATGAG. Its translation: CASSLEAGGYNE. In full, the CDR3 is CASSLEAGGYNEQFF.

On this clone: Coverage ceases 3 residues before the CDR3 finishes, and the germline J gene fills in the end. This chain connects TRBV23-1 to TRBJ1-1; tentative D call: TRBD1 (5 bases). TRBV23-1 is annotated as an ORF whose role is uncertain. The CDR3 loop spans 17 amino acids. Trimming took 8 bases from V and 3 from J, leaving 25 bases between them. The sequenced CDR3 bases are TGCGCCAGCCCTCAAGGCGGGGGACGTCATCAATACACTGAA. Protein: CASPQGGGRHQYTE. The entire CDR3 protein is CASPQGGGRHQYTEAFF.

Points on this clone: The read ends 3 residues before the CDR3 terminus; that terminus is restored from the germline J gene. This specimen includes other DNA sequences encoding the same CDR3. V usage is TRBV7-8 and J usage is TRBJ1-5, with D perhaps matching TRBD1 (5 bases). V lost 5 bases and J lost 2, with 19 bases in between. The CDR3 spans 17 residues. The germline CDR1 and CDR2 sequences are SGHVS and FQNEAQ. The CDR3 reads CASSTRPGKGRNQPQHF. CDR3 DNA (partial): TGTGCCAGCAGCACCCGCCCAGGGAAGGGGCGCAATCAGCCC.

A note on this clone: With the read ending 3 residues before the CDR3 end, the germline J gene is used to fill in that end. This rearrangement joins TRBV18 to TRBJ1-5; a possible D gene is TRBD1 (6 bases). V shed 2 bases and J shed 2 bases, with 13 bases lying between them. From germline, CDR1 is KGHSH and CDR2 LQKENI. This CDR3 has 16 amino acids. Partial CDR3 DNA: TGTGCCAGCTCACCAAGTTACGGACAGCGCAATCAGCCC. Amino acids: CASSPSYGQRNQP. The CDR3, in full, reads CASSPSYGQRNQPQHF.

Comment on this clone: Sequencing ends 3 residues short of the CDR3 end; the germline J gene provides the rest. V usage is TRBV2 and J usage is TRBJ2-3; a possible D gene is TRBD1 (6 bases). The CDR3 has 18 amino acids. The germline V gene has CDR1 SNHLY and CDR2 FYNNEI. Trimming left V 4 bases short and J 4 bases short, with 24 bases between. The chain's CDR3 is CASSVGADASLTADTQYF. The DNA read from the CDR3 is TGTGCCAGCAGTGTGGGGGCCGACGCGTCCCTAACGGCAGATACG.

A remark on this clone: The CDR3 extends 3 residues past the end of the read, so its final part is completed from the germline J gene. The genes are TRBV5-1 and TRBJ1-1; TRBD1 is a possible D gene (6 bases). The length of the CDR3 is 16 residues. V lost 1 base and J lost 5, with 18 bases in between. The germline gives CDR1 SGHRS, CDR2 YFSETQ. CDR3 residues: CASSLYQGLSVTEAFF. Partial CDR3 DNA: TGCGCCAGCAGCTTGTATCAGGGGCTTAGTGTAACTGAA. Variable domain in full (rest from reference TRBV5-1 and TRBJ1-1): KAGVTQTPRYLIKTRGQQVTLSCSPISGHRSVSWYQQTPGQGLQFLFEYFSETQRNKGNFPGRFSGRQFSNSRSEMNVSTLELGDSALYLCASSLYQGLSVTEAFFGQGTRLTVV.

About this clone: The observed sequence ends 3 residues before the CDR3 terminus, with the missing tail filled in from the germline J gene. This chain joins TRBV5-4 and TRBJ1-3; 8 bases are shared with TRBD1. With 3 bases clipped from V and 0 bases from J, the junction kept 5 bases outside the gene matches. This CDR3 is 16 amino acids long. CDR1 SGHNT and CDR2 YYREEE come from the germline V gene (reference sequence). The CDR3 sequence: CASSSDRDLSGNTIYF. The CDR3 DNA, read in part, is TGTGCCAGCAGCTCGGACAGGGACCTCTCTGGAAACACC.

Concerning this clone: The read terminates 3 residues ahead of where the CDR3 ends, so the germline J gene completes it. The chain uses TRBV19 and TRBJ2-7; 7 nucleotides match TRBD1. Germline CDR1 is LNHDA and CDR2 is SQIVND (reference sequence). The CDR3 runs to 13 residues. The V segment lost 10 bases and the J segment 4 bases; nucleotides outside the gene matches: 10. Incomplete CDR3 DNA: TGTGCCACGCACGACAGGGCGTCGTACGAG. The encoded protein is CATHDRASYE. The complete CDR3 reads CATHDRASYEQYF.

A remark on this clone: The CDR3 is cut off 3 residues early in the read; its end comes from the germline J gene. The J gene is TRBJ1-6, the V gene TRBV7-9; no clear D gene. The CDR3 has 14 residues. V was clipped by 2 bases and J by 8 bases, with 10 bases between them. Germline V gives CDR1 SEHNR, CDR2 FQNEAQ (reference sequence). The CDR3 loop reads CASSLNPTHSPLHF. The CDR3 bases that were read are TGTGCCAGCAGCTTAAACCCTACTCATTCACCC. The whole variable domain, filled in from reference TRBV7-9 and TRBJ1-6, reads DTGVSQNPRHKITKRGQNVTFRCDPISEHNRLYWYRQTLGQGPEFLTYFQNEAQLEKSRLLSDRFSAERPKGSFSTLEIQRTEQGDSAMYLCASSLNPTHSPLHFGNGTRLTVT.

Concerning this clone: The missing CDR3 end, 3 residues past where the read stops, is filled in from the germline J gene. V gene TRBV5-1 combines with J gene TRBJ2-7, with D perhaps given as TRBD1 or TRBD2 (6 bases each). The germline V and J ends were trimmed by 2 bases and 6 bases, with 12 bases remaining between them. Per the germline V gene, CDR1 is SGHRS and CDR2 is YFSETQ. CDR3 length: 13 amino acids. The CDR3 loop reads CASSFPQGGEQYF. Partial CDR3 DNA: TGCGCCAGCAGCTTCCCACAGGGAGGCGAG.

With regard to this clone: The missing CDR3 end, 3 residues past where the read stops, is filled in from the germline J gene. V and J are TRBV2 and TRBJ1-2; 8 nucleotides agree with TRBD1. There are 15 residues in the CDR3. The V segment lost 6 bases and the J segment 4 bases; nucleotides outside the gene matches: 10. The germline gives CDR1 SNHLY, CDR2 FYNNEI. The CDR3 DNA, read in part, is TGTGCCAGCAGCACAAAGACAGGGGCGATCTATGGC. Protein: CASSTKTGAIYG. The entire CDR3 protein is CASSTKTGAIYGYTF.

Worth noting for this clone: The read comes to an end 3 residues before the CDR3 does, leaving the germline J gene to fill in the end. This sequence joins TRBV6-2 or TRBV6-3 and TRBJ2-7; 9 bases fit TRBD1. Germline CDR1 and CDR2: MNHEY and SVGEGT. Trimming took 5 bases from V and 5 from J; bases not matched to a gene: 16. The CDR3 is made up of 17 amino acids. The CDR3 loop reads CASSTNKGTRTGDEQYF. CDR3 bases read: TGTGCCAGCAGTACGAATAAGGGCACTAGGACAGGGGACGAG.

As to this clone: From the germline J gene comes the end of the CDR3, since the read stops 3 residues before it. The V and J genes are TRBV10-1 and TRBJ2-5, with unresolved D. Germline V lookup: CDR1 WNHNN, CDR2 SYGVQD (reference sequence). V gave up 3 bases and J gave up 3 bases, with 5 bases separating them. The CDR3 is 12 amino acids. This CDR3 reads CASSDSEETQYF. The DNA read from the CDR3 is TGCGCCAGCAGTGACAGCGAAGAGACC.

With respect to this clone: Read data end 3 residues before the CDR3 end; the end is taken from the germline J gene. The genes are TRBV18 and TRBJ1-2, with 7 bases identical to TRBD1. The CDR3 consists of 14 residues. Germline lookup yields CDR1 KGHSH and CDR2 LQKENI. The CDR3 sequence is CASSPLAGTDTYTF. The CDR3 DNA, read in part, is TGTGCCAGCTCACCGTTAGCGGGGACAGATACC.

About this clone itself: The observed sequence ends 3 residues before the CDR3 terminus, with the missing tail filled in from the germline J gene. The chain employs TRBV5-1 and TRBJ1-4; 8 nucleotides match TRBD1. CDR3 length: 15 amino acids. Germline V lookup: CDR1 SGHRS, CDR2 YFSETQ. The part of the CDR3 DNA that was read is TGCGCCAGCAGCCCCGGACAGGGTGACAATTCACCA. It is translated as CASSPGQGDNSP. The full-length CDR3 reads as CASSPGQGDNSPLFF.

This clone is classed as medium-sized by frequency. Coverage ceases 3 residues before the CDR3 finishes, and the germline J gene fills in the end. The rearrangement uses TRBV2 and TRBJ2-3, with 7 bases lining up with TRBD2. Germline assignment: CDR1 SNHLY and CDR2 FYNNEI. CDR3 length equals 12 residues. Trimming cost V 5 bases and J 6 bases; bases outside gene matches: 2. The DNA read from the CDR3 is TGTGCCAGCAGTCGGGACTACGATACG. It is translated as CASSRDYDT. The whole CDR3 is CASSRDYDTQYF.

As concerns this clone: The read ends 3 residues early relative to the CDR3; the germline J gene fills the gap. The chain has TRBV5-1 and TRBJ2-7; 8 positions agree with TRBD2. The CDR3 extends over 14 amino acids. With V trimmed by 4 bases and J by 0 bases, 3 bases remained unmatched. Germline CDR1 and CDR2: SGHRS and YFSETQ. The chain's CDR3 is CASSETSVSYEQYF. The sequenced CDR3 bases are TGCGCCAGCAGCGAGACTAGCGTCTCCTACGAG.